This TCR beta chain was sequenced during a study of T cells in Graves' hyperthyroidism and ophthalmopathy. Uncontrolled infection, other autoimmune disease, pregnancy or lactation disqualified patients from enrolment. Any symptoms of ophthalmopathy came after the first hyperthyroidism diagnosis, from which the blood sample dates. There were TCR beta CDR3 regions amplified from RNA transcripts. With the HTBI primer set, the TCR CDR3 went through a first round of RT-PCR. MiXCR, applied by TCRdb to the multiplex PCR reads, yields one record per CDR3 protein. The table lists 250,000 to 300,000 distinct CDR3 sequences, more than 10% of them singletons. This clonotype was seen repeatedly, ten times or more. Its antigen is not identified. Findings of the study overall: Most clonotypes that expanded in the thyroid above 0.001 also showed up in blood. Before onset, by a median of around six months, the model predicted ophthalmopathy.

Germline V gives CDR1 SGDLS, CDR2 YYNGEE. CDR3 length: 14 residues. With 2 bases removed from V and 0 bases from J, the gap between germline ends came to 8 bases. This chain joins TRBV9 and TRBJ1-1, with unresolved D. The receptor comes from a woman in her twenties or thirties with Graves' hyperthyroidism that later progressed to Graves' ophthalmopathy. The sequenced material came from blood. The CDR3 nucleotides are TGTGCCAGCAGCGTCCAGACGGTGAACACTGAAGCTTTCTTT. It is translated as CASSVQTVNTEAFF.